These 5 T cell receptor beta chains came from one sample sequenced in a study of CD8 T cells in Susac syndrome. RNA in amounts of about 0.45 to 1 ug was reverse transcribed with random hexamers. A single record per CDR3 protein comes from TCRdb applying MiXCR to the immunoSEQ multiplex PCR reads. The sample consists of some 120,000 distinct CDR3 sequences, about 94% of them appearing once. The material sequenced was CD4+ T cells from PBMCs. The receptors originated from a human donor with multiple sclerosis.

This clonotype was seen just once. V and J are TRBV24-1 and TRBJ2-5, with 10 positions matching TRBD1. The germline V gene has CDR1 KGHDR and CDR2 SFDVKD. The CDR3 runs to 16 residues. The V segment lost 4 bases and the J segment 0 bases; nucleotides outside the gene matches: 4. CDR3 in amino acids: CATSDSGTGDQETQYF. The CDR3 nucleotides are TGTGCCACCAGTGACTCCGGGACAGGGGACCAAGAGACCCAGTACTTC.

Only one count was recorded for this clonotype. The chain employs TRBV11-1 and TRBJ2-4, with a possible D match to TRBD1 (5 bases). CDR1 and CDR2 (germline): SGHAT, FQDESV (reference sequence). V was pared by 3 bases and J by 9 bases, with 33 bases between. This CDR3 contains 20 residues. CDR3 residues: CASSFTSLRATEAPRGIQYF. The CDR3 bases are TGTGCCAGCAGCTTCACAAGTCTTAGGGCGACAGAAGCCCCGAGAGGCATTCAGTACTTC.

The CDR3 sequence: CATSDLGTGRNQPQHF. The CDR3 DNA follows: TGTGCCACCAGTGATTTGGGGACCGGACGTAATCAGCCCCAGCATTTT. V gene TRBV24-1 combines with J gene TRBJ1-5, with D tentatively TRBD1 (5 bases). With 0 bases removed from V and 4 bases from J, the gap between germline ends came to 12 bases. CDR1 and CDR2 from the germline V gene are KGHDR and SFDVKD. The CDR3 extends over 16 amino acids.

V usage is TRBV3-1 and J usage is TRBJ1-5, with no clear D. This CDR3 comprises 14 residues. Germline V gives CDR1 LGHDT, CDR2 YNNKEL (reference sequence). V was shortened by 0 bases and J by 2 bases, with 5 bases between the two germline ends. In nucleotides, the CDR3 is TGTGCCAGCAGCCAAGATACAGGCAATCAGCCCCAGCATTTT. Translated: CASSQDTGNQPQHF. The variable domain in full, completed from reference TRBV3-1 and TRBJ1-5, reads DTAVSQTPKYLVTQMGNDKSIKCEQNLGHDTMYWYKQDSKKFLKIMFSYNNKELIINETVPNRFSPKSPDKAHLNLHINSLELGDSAVYFCASSQDTGNQPQHFGDGTRLSIL.

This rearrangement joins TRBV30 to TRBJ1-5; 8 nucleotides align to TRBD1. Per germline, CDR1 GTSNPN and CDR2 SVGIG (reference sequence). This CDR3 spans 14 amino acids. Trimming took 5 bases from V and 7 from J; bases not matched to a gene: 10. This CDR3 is CAWGKDRVGQPQHF. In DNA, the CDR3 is TGTGCCTGGGGGAAGGACAGGGTCGGCCAGCCCCAGCATTTT.